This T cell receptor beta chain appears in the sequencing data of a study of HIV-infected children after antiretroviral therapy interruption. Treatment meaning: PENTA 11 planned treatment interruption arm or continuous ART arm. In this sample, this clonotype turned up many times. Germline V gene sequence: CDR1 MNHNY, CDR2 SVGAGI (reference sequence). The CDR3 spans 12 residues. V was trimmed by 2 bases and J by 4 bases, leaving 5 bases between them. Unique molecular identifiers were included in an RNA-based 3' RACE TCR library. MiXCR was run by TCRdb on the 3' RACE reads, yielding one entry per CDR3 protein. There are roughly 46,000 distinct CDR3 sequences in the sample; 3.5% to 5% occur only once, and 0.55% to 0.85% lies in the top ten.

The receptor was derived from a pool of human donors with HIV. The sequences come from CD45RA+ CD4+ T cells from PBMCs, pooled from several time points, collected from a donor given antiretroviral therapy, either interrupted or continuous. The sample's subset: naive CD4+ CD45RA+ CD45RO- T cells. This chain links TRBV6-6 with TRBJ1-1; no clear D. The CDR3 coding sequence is TGTGCCAGCAGTTACCAATCCACTGAAGCTTTCTTT. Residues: CASSYQSTEAFF.